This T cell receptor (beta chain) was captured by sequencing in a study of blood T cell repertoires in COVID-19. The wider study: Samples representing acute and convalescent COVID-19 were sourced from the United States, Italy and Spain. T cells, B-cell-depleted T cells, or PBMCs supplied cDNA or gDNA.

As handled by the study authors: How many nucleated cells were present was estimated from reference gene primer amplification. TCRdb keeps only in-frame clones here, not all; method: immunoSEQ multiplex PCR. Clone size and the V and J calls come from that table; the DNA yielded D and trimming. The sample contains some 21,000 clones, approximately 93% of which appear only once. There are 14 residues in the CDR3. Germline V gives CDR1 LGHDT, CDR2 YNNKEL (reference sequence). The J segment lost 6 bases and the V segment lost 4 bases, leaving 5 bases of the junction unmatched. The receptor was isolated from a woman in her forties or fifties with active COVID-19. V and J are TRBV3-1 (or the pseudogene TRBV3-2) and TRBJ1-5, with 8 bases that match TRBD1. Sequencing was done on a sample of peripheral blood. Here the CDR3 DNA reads TGTGCCAGCAGCCGAGGGACAGGAGGTCAGCCCCAGCATTTT. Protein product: CASSRGTGGQPQHF.